This T cell receptor (beta chain) was captured in a study of regulatory T cells in long-lasting Graves disease. The junction had 8 bases not matched to a gene; V was cut back by 5 bases and J by 2 bases. The CDR3 loop spans 15 amino acids. Regarding time point: newly diagnosed GD, antithyroid drugs for less than 3 months. Scientists built the TCR library using RNA that was extracted from PBMCs. Many counts were recorded for this clonotype. CDR3 regions were amplified by Arm-PCR using iRepertoire HTBI primers to build TCR beta libraries. MiXCR was run by TCRdb on the multiplex PCR reads, yielding one entry per CDR3 protein. The data show roughly 610,000 distinct CDR3 sequences, 15% to 20% seen once. These data were also reused for a study on T cells in Graves' hyperthyroidism and ophthalmopathy. Turning to that study: Blood also held most thyroid clonotypes expanded beyond 0.001.

Here the sequenced sample was peripheral blood mononuclear cells (PBMCs), taken at new diagnosis, from a patient treated with antithyroid drugs. The source is a man in his late teens or twenties with Graves disease. The chain employs TRBV12-3 or TRBV12-4 and TRBJ1-1; 7 nucleotides agree with TRBD1. CDR3 bases: TGTGCCAGCAGTGGCCGAGGGACAGCCAACACTGAAGCTTTCTTT. Residues: CASSGRGTANTEAFF.